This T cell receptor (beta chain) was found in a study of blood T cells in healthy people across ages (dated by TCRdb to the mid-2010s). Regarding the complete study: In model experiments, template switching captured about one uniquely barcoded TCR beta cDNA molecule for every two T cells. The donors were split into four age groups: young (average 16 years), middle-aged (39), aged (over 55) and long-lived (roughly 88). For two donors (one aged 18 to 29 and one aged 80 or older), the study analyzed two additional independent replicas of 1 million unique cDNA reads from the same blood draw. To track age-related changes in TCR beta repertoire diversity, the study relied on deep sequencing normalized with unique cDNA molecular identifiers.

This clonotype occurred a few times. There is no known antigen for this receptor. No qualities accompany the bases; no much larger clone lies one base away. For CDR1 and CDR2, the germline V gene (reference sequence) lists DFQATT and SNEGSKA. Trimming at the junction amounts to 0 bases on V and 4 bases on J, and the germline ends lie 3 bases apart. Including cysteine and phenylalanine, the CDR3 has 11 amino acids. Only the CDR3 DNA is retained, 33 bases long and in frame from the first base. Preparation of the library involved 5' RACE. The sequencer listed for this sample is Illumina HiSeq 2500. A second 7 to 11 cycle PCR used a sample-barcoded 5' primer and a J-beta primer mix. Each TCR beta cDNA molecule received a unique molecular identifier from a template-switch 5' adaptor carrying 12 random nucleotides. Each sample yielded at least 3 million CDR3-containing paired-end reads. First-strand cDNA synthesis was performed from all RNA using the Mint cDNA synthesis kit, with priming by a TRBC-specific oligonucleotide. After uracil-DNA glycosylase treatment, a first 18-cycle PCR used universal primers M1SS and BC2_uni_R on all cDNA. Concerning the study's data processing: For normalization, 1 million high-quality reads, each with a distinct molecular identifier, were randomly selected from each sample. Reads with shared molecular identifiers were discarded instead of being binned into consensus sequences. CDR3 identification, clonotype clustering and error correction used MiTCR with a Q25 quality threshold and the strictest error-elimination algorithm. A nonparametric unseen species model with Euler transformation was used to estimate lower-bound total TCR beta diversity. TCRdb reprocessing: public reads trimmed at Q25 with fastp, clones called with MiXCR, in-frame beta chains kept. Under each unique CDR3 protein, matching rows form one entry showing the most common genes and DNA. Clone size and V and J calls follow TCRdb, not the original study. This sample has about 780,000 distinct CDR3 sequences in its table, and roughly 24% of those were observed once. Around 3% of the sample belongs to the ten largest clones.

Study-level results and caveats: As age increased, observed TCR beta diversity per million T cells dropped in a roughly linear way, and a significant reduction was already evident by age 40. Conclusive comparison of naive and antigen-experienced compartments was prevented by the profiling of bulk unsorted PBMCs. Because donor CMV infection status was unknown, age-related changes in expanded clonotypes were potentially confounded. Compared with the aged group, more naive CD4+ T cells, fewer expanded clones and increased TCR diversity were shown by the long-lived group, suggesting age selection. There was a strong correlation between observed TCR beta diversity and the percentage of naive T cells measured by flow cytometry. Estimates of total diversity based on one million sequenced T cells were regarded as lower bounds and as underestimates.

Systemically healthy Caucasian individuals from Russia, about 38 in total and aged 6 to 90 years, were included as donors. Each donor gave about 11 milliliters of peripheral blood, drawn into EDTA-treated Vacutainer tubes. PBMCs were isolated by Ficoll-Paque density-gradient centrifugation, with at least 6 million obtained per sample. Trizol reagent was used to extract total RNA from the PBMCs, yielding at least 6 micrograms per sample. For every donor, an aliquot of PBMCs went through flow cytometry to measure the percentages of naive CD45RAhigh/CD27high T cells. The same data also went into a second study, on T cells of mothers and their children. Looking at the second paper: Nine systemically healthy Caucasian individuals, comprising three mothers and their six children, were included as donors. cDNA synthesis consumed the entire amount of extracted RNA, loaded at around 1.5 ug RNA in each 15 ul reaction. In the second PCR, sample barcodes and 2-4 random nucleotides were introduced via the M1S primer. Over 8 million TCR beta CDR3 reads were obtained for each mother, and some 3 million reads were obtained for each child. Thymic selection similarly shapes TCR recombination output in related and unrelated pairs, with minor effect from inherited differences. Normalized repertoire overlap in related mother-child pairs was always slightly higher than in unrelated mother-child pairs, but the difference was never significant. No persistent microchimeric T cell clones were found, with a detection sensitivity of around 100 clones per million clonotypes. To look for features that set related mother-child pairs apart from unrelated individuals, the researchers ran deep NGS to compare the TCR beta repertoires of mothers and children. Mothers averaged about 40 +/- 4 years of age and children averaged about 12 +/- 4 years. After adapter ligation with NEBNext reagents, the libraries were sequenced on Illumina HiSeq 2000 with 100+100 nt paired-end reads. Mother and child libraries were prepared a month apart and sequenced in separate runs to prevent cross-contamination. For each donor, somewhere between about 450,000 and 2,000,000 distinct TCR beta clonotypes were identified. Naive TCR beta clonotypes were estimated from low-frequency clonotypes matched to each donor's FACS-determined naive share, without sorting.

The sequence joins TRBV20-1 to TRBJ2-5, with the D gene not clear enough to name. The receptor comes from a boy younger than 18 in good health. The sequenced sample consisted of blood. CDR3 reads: CSARDVETQYF. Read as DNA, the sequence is TGCAGTGCTAGAGATGTAGAGACCCAGTACTTC.